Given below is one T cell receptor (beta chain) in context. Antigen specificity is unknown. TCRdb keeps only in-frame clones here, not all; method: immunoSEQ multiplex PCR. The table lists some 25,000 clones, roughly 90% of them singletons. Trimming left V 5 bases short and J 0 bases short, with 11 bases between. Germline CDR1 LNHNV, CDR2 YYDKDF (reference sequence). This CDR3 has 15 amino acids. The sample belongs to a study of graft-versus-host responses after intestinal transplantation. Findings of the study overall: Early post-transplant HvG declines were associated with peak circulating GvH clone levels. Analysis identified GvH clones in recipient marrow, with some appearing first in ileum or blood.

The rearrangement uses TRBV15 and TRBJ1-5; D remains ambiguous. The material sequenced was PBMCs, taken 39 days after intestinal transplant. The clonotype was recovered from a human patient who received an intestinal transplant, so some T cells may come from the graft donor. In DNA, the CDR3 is TGTGCCACCAGCCTGACATCGTATAGCAATCAGCCCCAGCATTTT. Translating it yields CATSLTSYSNQPQHF. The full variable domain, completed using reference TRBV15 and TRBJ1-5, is DAMVIQNPRYQVTQFGKPVTLSCSQTLNHNVMYWYQQKSSQAPKLLFHYYDKDFNNEADTPDNFQSRRPNTSFCFLDIRSPGLGDTAMYLCATSLTSYSNQPQHFGDGTRLSIL.